The clone carrying this TCR beta chain was counted between two and nine times. Its antigen is currently unknown. It was with unique molecular identifiers that the TCRbeta library was prepared. From the PCR reads, TCRdb called clonotypes with MiXCR, one entry per CDR3 protein. The table shows under 450,000 distinct CDR3 sequences, with roughly 15% occurring only once. The data belong to a study of T-cell reconstitution after alpha-beta-depleted transplantation in children. The study, taken as a whole, reports: About two months after transplant, alpha-beta T cells reportedly came from several hundred expanded graft clones. The authors attributed T-cell counts and diversity one year after transplant mostly to newly produced T cells. Elevated TCRbeta diversity at day 60 was traced, in some patients, to surviving recipient T cells and thymic progenitors.

The junction had 16 bases not matched to a gene; V was cut back by 6 bases and J by 2 bases. Germline-derived CDR1 and CDR2 are MNHEY and SMNVEV (reference sequence). The CDR3 spans 19 residues. Here the sequenced sample was PBMCs, mostly from graft donor cells, taken 360 days after TCRalphabeta/CD19-depleted stem cell transplant. The receptor's source is a boy younger than two who had a stem cell transplant for Wiskott-Aldrich syndrome, so the T cells may come from the graft donor. This sequence joins TRBV27 and TRBJ2-7; 13 bases align to TRBD2. The CDR3: CASRKGLWGLAGSPYEQYF. CDR3 nucleotides: TGTGCCAGCAGAAAAGGGTTGTGGGGACTAGCGGGATCCCCCTACGAGCAGTACTTC.